This T cell receptor (beta chain) appears in the sequencing data of a study of beta chain features in type 1 diabetes. The CDR3 contains 14 residues. The junction had 7 bases not matched to a gene; V was cut back by 4 bases and J by 7 bases. Germline CDR1 reads ENHRY; CDR2 reads SYGVKD. CD4+ naive, central memory, regulatory and stem cell-like memory cells were sorted via CD45RO/CCR7/CD25/CD127/CD95/CD27. In all sorted populations, purity surpassed 95%. The study reverse transcribed the entire isolated RNA, so it sequenced expressed TCRB transcripts. Produced via immunoSEQ multiplex PCR; TCRdb's table is partial and in-frame only. The sample has about 53,000 clones, roughly 50% seen once. This clone came up a few times. Its antigen remains unidentified. Study-wide points: Junctions at VDJ sites from type 1 diabetes patients had fewer insertions and more deletions. All four CD4+ subsets of Type 1 diabetes patients contained TCRB CDR3s that were moderately but significantly shorter.

What was sequenced was Tregs from blood. The chain links TRBV10-3 to TRBJ1-5, with 7 positions matching TRBD1. The receptor comes from a woman in her 40s with type 1 diabetes. This CDR3 is CAISGRGGEQPQHF. For the CDR3, the DNA is TGTGCCATCAGTGGACGAGGGGGCGAACAGCCCCAGCATTTT.